The present T cell receptor (beta chain) was sequenced within a study of PD-1 blockade in classical Hodgkin lymphoma. Study-wide results and limits: Newly diagnosed patients had diversity similar to the baseline diversity of complete responders.

Details on this clone: What it binds is unknown.

The CDR3 runs to 15 residues. V was pared by 3 bases and J by 5 bases, with 6 bases of the junction left unmatched. From germline, CDR1 is SGHRS and CDR2 YFSETQ. The data were produced by immunoSEQ multiplex PCR, yet TCRdb's version contains in-frame clones alone and is incomplete. The sample holds tens of thousands of clones, around four fifths seen once. Stated time point: cycle 4 day 1 (C4D1), after less than 7 weeks of nivolumab. Each patient's relapse followed autologous stem cell transplantation, and brentuximab vedotin exposure varied. The chain employs TRBV5-1 and TRBJ2-2; the match to TRBD2 covers 8 bases. Sequencing was performed on peripheral blood mononuclear cells (PBMCs), taken before the fourth cycle of nivolumab. The sequence was collected from a human donor with classical Hodgkin lymphoma. The CDR3 DNA follows: TGCGCCAGCAGCTGGACTAGCCAAGATACCGGGGAGCTGTTTTTT. Translated, it gives CASSWTSQDTGELFF.